These 16 T cell receptor beta chains originate from one sample sequenced in a study of blood T cell repertoires in COVID-19. Measured with immunoSEQ multiplex PCR; TCRdb has only the in-frame clones, and not every one. The sample consists of tens of thousands of clones, approximately 86% of them appearing once. Sequences were obtained from peripheral blood. The receptors originated from a woman of 80 years or more with acute or convalescent COVID-19.

The chain couples TRBV5-1 to TRBJ1-5; tentatively, D is TRBD1 (6 bases). Trimming left V 0 bases short and J 6 bases short, with 10 bases between. Looked up from germline, CDR1 is SGHRS and CDR2 is YFSETQ. CDR3 length: 14 residues. The CDR3 DNA is TGCGCCAGCAGCTTGGTTGGGGGCTCTCAGCCCCAGCATTTT. Translated, it gives CASSLVGGSQPQHF.

The V gene is TRBV9, the J gene TRBJ1-1, with 9 nucleotides matching TRBD1. Per germline, CDR1 SGDLS and CDR2 YYNGEE. After removal of 0 bases from V and 5 bases from J, the junction contained 8 bases not matched to a gene. The CDR3 runs to 16 residues. Here the CDR3 DNA reads TGTGCCAGCAGCGTAGGAGTGGGACAGGGACTTACTGAAGCTTTCTTT. It encodes CASSVGVGQGLTEAFF.

This clone was counted only a few times. The V call is TRBV7-2, the J call TRBJ2-7, with TRBD2 identical over 7 bases. CDR1 SGHTA and CDR2 FQGNSA come from the germline V gene. V was pared by 5 bases and J by 1 base, with 8 bases of the junction left unmatched. This CDR3 spans 15 amino acids. CDR3 in DNA: TGTGCCAGCAGCCCTAGTTTGCGGGGGTCCTACGAGCAGTACTTC. Its protein is CASSPSLRGSYEQYF.

The rearrangement joins TRBV7-6 to TRBJ2-3; a weak D match, TRBD1 (7 bases). The CDR3 is 15 residues long. Germline V gene sequence: CDR1 SGHVS, CDR2 FNYEAQ. The germline V and J ends were trimmed by 5 bases and 8 bases, with 20 bases remaining between them. The CDR3 loop reads CASSHDASRGVTQYF. The CDR3 bases are TGTGCCAGCAGCCATGACGCTAGCAGGGGGGTTACGCAGTATTTT. Drawing the rest from reference TRBV7-6 and TRBJ2-3, the complete variable domain is GAGVSQSPRYKVTKRGQDVALRCDPISGHVSLYWYRQALGQGPEFLTYFNYEAQQDKSGLPNDRFSAERPEGSISTLTIQRTEQRDSAMYRCASSHDASRGVTQYFGPGTRLTVL.

The chain recombines TRBV7-9 with TRBJ1-1; 8 bases are a match to TRBD1. Per germline, CDR1 SEHNR and CDR2 FQNEAQ (reference sequence). Germline trimming cut 5 bases from V and 5 bases from J; bases unmatched to any gene: 7. This CDR3 has 14 residues. Here the CDR3 reads CASSATGGATEAFF. The DNA for the CDR3 is TGTGCCAGCAGCGCCACAGGGGGGGCGACTGAAGCTTTCTTT.

This chain connects TRBV14 to TRBJ1-2, with D perhaps matching TRBD1 (6 bases). There are 13 residues in the CDR3. Trimming removed 2 bases at V and 4 bases at J, with 8 bases between. The germline CDR1 and CDR2 sequences are SGHDN and FVKESK. The CDR3 DNA is TGTGCCAGCAGCCAAAGGGGGGGCTATGGCTACACCTTC. This sequence encodes CASSQRGGYGYTF.

In the case of this clone: Its ends do not fully match the called genes, so a read error is possible. The chain joins TRBV7-2 to TRBJ2-4, with D maybe TRBD2 (5 bases). This CDR3 has 15 residues. Germline CDR1 reads SGHTA; CDR2 reads FQGNSA. The CDR3 DNA reads TGTGCCAGCAGCTTACCTACTAGTAGGTGGAACATTCAGTACTTT. Protein: CASSLPTSRWNIQYF.

This chain joins TRBV5-1 and TRBJ1-2; D perhaps matches TRBD1 (5 bases). Trimming shortened V by 0 bases and J by 5 bases, and 17 bases separated the two germline ends. The CDR3 sequence is 16 residues long. Germline values: CDR1 SGHRS, CDR2 YFSETQ. CDR3 loop: CASSLGEKGLAYGYTF. CDR3 DNA sequence: TGCGCCAGCAGCTTGGGGGAAAAGGGGTTGGCGTATGGCTACACCTTC.

V and J are TRBV7-6 and TRBJ2-6; D uncertain. Germline-derived CDR1 and CDR2 are SGHVS and FNYEAQ. The CDR3 is made up of 18 amino acids. V was trimmed by 2 bases and J by 0 bases, leaving 14 bases between them. Here the CDR3 reads CASSLFSEIFSGANVLTF. The CDR3 DNA reads as TGTGCCAGCAGCTTATTCTCAGAAATTTTCTCTGGGGCCAACGTCCTGACTTTC.

V is TRBV19 and J is TRBJ1-1; possible D gene TRBD1, 6 bases. The CDR3 has 14 residues. Between the trimmed V and J ends, which lost 5 bases and 4 bases, there was a span of 14 bases. Germline V gene lookup returns CDR1 LNHDA and CDR2 SQIVND (reference sequence). The CDR3 here is CASSPQGRGTEAFF. CDR3 DNA: TGTGCCAGTAGTCCACAGGGAAGGGGCACTGAAGCTTTCTTT.

In its sample, this clone was seen once. The genes are TRBV29-1 and TRBJ1-1; perhaps TRBD1 as D (6 bases). V was pared by 3 bases and J by 0 bases, with 11 bases between. The germline gives CDR1 SQVTM, CDR2 ANQGSEA. The CDR3 is made up of 14 amino acids. The chain's CDR3 is CSVDRGTMNTEAFF. CDR3 sequence (DNA): TGCAGCGTTGACAGGGGTACTATGAACACTGAAGCTTTCTTT.

The gene calls are TRBV24-1 and TRBJ2-2; the D is unclear. Trimming pared 2 bases from V and 2 bases from J, leaving 8 bases between. The CDR3 is made up of 15 amino acids. Germline V gives CDR1 KGHDR, CDR2 SFDVKD. The CDR3 DNA reads TGTGCCACCAGTGATTCCTCCAGAAACACCGGGGAGCTGTTTTTT. Its translation: CATSDSSRNTGELFF.

A remark on this clone: At one of its ends the junction is not consistent with the germline gene, which may arise from a read error. The chain is built from TRBV6-6 and TRBJ2-1; the D gene is possibly TRBD1 (5 bases). Germline CDR1 and CDR2: MNHNY and SVGAGI (reference sequence). The CDR3 runs to 14 residues. The DNA of the CDR3 is TGTGCCAGCAGTTACCCAGCAGAAGGGGCGCGGTACGTCTTC. It encodes CASSYPAEGARYVF.

The gene calls are TRBV6-5 and TRBJ1-1; D call uncertain. Germline V gives CDR1 MNHEY, CDR2 SVGAGI. There are 14 residues in the CDR3. V was pared by 6 bases and J by 1 base, with 12 bases between. CDR3 nucleotides: TGTGCCAGCAGGCAGCCTACTAGGAACACTGAAGCTTTCTTT. Protein: CASRQPTRNTEAFF.

Written as DNA, the CDR3 is TGTGCCAGCAGTGACAGGGTGGGCCTAAATGAAAAACTGTTTTTT. This translates into CASSDRVGLNEKLFF. The chain recombines TRBV6-1 with TRBJ1-4; D perhaps matches TRBD1 (5 bases). Germline values: CDR1 MNHNS, CDR2 SASEGT. The CDR3 has 15 amino acids. Trimming shortened V by 3 bases and J by 5 bases, and 13 bases separated the two germline ends.

The chain has TRBV2 and TRBJ2-5; 8 nucleotides match TRBD1. Germline V gene sequence: CDR1 SNHLY, CDR2 FYNNEI. The CDR3 covers 17 residues. After removal of 4 bases from V and 2 bases from J, the junction contained 12 bases not matched to a gene. The CDR3 region is CASSGPRDRSNQETQYF. For the CDR3, the DNA is TGTGCCAGCAGTGGGCCCCGGGACAGGAGTAATCAAGAGACCCAGTACTTC.